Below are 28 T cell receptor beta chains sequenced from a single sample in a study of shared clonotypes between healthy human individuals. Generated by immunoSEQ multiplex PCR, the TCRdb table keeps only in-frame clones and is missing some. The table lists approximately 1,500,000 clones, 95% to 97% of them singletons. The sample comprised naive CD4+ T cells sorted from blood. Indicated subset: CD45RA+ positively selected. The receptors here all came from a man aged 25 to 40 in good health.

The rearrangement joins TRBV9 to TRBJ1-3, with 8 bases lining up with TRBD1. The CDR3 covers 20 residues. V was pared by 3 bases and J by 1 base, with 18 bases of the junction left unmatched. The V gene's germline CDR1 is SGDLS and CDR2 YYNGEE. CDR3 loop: CASSASLTKGTGFSGNTIYF. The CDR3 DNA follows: TGTGCCAGCAGCGCGTCTCTTACCAAGGGGACAGGATTTTCTGGAAACACCATATATTTT.

CDR3 amino acids: CASSLVRTSDYNEQFF. CDR3 sequence (DNA): TGCGCCAGCAGCTTGGTGCGGACTAGTGACTACAATGAGCAGTTCTTC. The rearrangement joins TRBV5-1 to TRBJ2-1; 7 nucleotides align to TRBD2. CDR3 length: 16 residues. The germline CDR1 and CDR2 sequences are SGHRS and YFSETQ. V was clipped by 0 bases and J by 3 bases; unmatched bases: 6.

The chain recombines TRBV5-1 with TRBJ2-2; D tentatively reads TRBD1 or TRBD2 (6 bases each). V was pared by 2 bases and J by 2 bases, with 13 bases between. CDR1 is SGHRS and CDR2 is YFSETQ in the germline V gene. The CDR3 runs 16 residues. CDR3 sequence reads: CASSLIGGLNTGELFF. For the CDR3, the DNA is TGCGCCAGCAGCTTAATAGGGGGACTTAACACCGGGGAGCTGTTTTTT.

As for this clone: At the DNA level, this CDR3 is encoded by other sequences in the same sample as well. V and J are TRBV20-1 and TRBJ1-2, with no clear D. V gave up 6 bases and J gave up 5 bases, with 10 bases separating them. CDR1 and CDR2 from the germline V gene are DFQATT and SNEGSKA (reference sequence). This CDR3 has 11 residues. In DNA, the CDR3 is TGCAGTGCCCGTGGAGATTATGGCTACACCTTC. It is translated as CSARGDYGYTF.

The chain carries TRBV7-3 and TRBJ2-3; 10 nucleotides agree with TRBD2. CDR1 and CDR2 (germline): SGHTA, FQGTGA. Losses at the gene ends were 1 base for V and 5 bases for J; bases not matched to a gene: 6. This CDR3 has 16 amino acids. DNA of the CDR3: TGTGCCAGCAGCTTAAATCTAGCGGGAGCCGGAGATACGCAGTATTTT. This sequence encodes CASSLNLAGAGDTQYF.

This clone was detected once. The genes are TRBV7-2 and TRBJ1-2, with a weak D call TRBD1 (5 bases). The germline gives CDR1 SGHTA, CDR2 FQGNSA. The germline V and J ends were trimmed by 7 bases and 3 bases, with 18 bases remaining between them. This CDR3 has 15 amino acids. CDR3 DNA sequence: TGTGCCAGCACCCATGACAGTTCTGGGGACTATGGCTACACCTTC. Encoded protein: CASTHDSSGDYGYTF. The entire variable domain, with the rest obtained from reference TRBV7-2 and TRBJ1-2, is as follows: GAGVSQSPSNKVTEKGKDVELRCDPISGHTALYWYRQSLGQGLEFLIYFQGNSAPDKSGLPSDRFSAERTGGSVSTLTIQRTQQEDSAVYLCASTHDSSGDYGYTFGSGTRLTVV.

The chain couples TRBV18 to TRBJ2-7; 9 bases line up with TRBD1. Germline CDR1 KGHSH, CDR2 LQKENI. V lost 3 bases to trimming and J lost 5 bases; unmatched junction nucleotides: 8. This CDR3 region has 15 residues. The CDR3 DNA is TGTGCCAGCTCACCTTGGGACAGGGTCCTCAACGAGCAGTACTTC. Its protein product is CASSPWDRVLNEQYF.

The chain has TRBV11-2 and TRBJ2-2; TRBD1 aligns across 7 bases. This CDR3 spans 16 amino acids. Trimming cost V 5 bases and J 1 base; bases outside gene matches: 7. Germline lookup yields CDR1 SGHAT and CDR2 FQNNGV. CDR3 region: CASSTLQGKNTGELFF. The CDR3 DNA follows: TGTGCCAGCAGCACCCTACAGGGGAAGAACACCGGGGAGCTGTTTTTT.

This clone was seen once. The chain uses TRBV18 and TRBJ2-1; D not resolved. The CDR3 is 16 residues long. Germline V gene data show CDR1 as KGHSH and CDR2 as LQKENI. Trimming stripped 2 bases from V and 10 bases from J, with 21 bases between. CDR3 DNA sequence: TGTGCCAGCTCACCATTCGGGCCGGACGCCCCGACGGAGCAGTTCTTC. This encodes CASSPFGPDAPTEQFF.

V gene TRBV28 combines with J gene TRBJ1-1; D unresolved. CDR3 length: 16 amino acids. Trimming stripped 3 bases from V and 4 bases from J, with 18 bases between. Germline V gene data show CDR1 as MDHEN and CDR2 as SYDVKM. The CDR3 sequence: CASSLRQALGFTEAFF. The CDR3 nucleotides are TGTGCCAGCAGTTTGCGGCAGGCCCTGGGGTTCACTGAAGCTTTCTTT.

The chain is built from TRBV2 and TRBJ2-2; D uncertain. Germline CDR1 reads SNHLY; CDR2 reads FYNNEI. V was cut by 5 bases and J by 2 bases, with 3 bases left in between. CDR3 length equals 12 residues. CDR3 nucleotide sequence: TGTGCCAGCAGTTTTAACACCGGGGAGCTGTTTTTT. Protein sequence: CASSFNTGELFF. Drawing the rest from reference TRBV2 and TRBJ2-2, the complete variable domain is EPEVTQTPSHQVTQMGQEVILRCVPISNHLYFYWYRQILGQKVEFLVSFYNNEISEKSEIFDDQFSVERPDGSNFTLKIRSTKLEDSAMYFCASSFNTGELFFGEGSRLTVL.

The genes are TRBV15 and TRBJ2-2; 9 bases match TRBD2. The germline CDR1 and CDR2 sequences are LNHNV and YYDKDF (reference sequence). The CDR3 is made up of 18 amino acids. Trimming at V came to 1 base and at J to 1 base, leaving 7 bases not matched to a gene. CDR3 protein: CATSRARLLAGNTGELFF. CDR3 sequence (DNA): TGTGCCACCAGCAGAGCCAGGCTACTAGCGGGGAACACCGGGGAGCTGTTTTTT.

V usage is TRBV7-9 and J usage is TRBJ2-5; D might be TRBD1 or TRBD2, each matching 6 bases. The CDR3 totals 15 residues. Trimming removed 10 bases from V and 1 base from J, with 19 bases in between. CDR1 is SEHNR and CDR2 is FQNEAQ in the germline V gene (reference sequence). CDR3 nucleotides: TGTGCCACCTCGAAGGGGGGAGGCCTCCAAGAGACCCAGTACTTC. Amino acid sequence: CATSKGGGLQETQYF.

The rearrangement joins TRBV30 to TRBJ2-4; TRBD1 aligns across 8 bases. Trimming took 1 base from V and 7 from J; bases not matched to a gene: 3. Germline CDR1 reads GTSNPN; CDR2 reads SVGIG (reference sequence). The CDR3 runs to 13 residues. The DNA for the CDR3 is TGTGCCTGGAGTGCAAACAGGGGGAACATTCAGTACTTC. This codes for CAWSANRGNIQYF.

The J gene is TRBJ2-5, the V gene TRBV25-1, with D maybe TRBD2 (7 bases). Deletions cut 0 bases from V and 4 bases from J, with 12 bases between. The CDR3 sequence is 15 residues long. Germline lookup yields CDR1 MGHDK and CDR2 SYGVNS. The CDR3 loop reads CASSEYPGGRETQYF. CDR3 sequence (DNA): TGTGCCAGCAGTGAATATCCGGGGGGCAGAGAGACCCAGTACTTC.

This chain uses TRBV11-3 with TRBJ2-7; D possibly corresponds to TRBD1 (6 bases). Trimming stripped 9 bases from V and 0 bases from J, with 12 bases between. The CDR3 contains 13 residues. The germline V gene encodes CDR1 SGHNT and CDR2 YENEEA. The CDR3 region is CARQGRSSYEQYF. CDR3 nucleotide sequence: TGTGCCAGACAGGGCAGGAGCTCCTACGAGCAGTACTTC.

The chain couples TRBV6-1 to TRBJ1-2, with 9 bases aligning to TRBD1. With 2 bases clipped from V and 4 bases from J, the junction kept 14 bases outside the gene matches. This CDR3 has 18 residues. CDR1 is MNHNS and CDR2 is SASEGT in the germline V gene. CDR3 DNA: TGTGCCAGCAGTGAACGGTCACGTACTACAGGGGGCGCCTATGGCTACACCTTC. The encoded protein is CASSERSRTTGGAYGYTF.

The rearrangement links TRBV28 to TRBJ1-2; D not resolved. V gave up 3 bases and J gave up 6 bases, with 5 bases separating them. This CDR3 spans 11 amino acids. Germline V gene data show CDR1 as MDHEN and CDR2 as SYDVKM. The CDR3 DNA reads TGTGCCAGCAGTTTCGCGAATGGCTACACCTTC. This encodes CASSFANGYTF.

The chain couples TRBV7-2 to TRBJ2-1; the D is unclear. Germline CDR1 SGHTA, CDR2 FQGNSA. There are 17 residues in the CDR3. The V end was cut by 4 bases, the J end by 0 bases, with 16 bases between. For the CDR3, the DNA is TGTGCCAGCAGCTCCTGGGTTGCAACGAGCTCCTACAATGAGCAGTTCTTC. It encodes CASSSWVATSSYNEQFF.

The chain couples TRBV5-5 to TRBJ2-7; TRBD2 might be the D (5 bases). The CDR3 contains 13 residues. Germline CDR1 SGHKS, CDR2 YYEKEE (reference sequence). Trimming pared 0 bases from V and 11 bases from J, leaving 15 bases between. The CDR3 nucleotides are TGTGCCAGCAGCTTGGCCATGGGCGGGCTCGAGTACTTC. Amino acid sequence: CASSLAMGGLEYF.

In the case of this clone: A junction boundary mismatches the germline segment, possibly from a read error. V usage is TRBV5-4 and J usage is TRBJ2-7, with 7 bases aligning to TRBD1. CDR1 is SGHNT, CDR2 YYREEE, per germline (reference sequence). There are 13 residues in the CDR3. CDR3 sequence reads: CASSRDSSDEQYF. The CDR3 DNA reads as TGTGCCAGCAGCCGGGACAGCTCCGACGAGCAGTACTTC.

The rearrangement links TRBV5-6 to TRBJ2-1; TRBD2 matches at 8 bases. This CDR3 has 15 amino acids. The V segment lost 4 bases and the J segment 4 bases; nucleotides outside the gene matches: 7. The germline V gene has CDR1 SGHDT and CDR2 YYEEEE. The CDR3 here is CASSPGAGAYNEQFF. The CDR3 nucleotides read TGTGCCAGCAGCCCCGGAGCGGGAGCATACAATGAGCAGTTCTTC.

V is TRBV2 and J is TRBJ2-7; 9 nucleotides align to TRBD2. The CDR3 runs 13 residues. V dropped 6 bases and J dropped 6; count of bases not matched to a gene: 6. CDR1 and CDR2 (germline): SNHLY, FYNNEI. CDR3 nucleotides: TGTGCCAGCAGGGTAGCGGGAGAGGGCGAGCAGTACTTC. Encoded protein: CASRVAGEGEQYF. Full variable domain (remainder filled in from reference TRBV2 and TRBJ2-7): EPEVTQTPSHQVTQMGQEVILRCVPISNHLYFYWYRQILGQKVEFLVSFYNNEISEKSEIFDDQFSVERPDGSNFTLKIRSTKLEDSAMYFCASRVAGEGEQYFGPGTRLTVT.

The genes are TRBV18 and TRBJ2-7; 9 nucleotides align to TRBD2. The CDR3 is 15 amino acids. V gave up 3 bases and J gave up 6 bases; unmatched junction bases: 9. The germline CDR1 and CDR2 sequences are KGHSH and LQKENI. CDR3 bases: TGTGCCAGCTCACCTAGGCGGGAGGGCCCGGGCGAGCAGTACTTC. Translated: CASSPRREGPGEQYF.

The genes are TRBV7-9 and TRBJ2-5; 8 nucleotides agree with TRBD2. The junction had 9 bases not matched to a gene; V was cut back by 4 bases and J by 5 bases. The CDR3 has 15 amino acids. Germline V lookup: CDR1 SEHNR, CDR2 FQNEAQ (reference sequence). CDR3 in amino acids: CASSSRLAGKETQYF. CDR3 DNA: TGTGCCAGCAGCTCCCGCTTAGCGGGAAAGGAGACCCAGTACTTC. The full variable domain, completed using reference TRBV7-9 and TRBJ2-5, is DTGVSQNPRHKITKRGQNVTFRCDPISEHNRLYWYRQTLGQGPEFLTYFQNEAQLEKSRLLSDRFSAERPKGSFSTLEIQRTEQGDSAMYLCASSSRLAGKETQYFGPGTRLLVL.

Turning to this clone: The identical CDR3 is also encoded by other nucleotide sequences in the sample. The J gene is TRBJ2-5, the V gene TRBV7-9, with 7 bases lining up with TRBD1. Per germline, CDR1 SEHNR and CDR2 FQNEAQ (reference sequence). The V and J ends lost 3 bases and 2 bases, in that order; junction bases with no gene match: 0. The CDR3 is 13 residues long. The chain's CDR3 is CASSLGQQETQYF. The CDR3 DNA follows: TGTGCCAGCAGCTTGGGACAGCAAGAGACCCAGTACTTC.

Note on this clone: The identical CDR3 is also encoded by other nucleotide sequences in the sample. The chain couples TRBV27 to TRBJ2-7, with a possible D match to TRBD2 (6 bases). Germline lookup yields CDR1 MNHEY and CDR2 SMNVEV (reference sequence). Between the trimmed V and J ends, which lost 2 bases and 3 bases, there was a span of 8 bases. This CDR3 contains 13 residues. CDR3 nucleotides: TGTGCCAGCAGTTTAAGGCGGGACTACGAGCAGTACTTC. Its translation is CASSLRRDYEQYF.

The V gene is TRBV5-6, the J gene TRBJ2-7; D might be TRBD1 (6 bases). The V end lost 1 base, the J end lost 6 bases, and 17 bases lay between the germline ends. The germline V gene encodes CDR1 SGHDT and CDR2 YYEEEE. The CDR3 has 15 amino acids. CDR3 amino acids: CASSLRGGRGLEQYF. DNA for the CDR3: TGTGCCAGCAGCTTGAGGGGCGGCAGGGGTCTCGAGCAGTACTTC.